What follows is one TCR beta chain and its context. No antigen is known for it. The sample is drawn from a study of CXCR3-negative and CXCR3-positive naive CD8 T cells. Regarding the study as a whole: Comparably high diversity was seen in both naive subsets, and much lower diversity in memory CD8+ cells. CXCR3-negative naive cells had less hydrophobic TRB CDR3s than did CXCR3-positive naive cells.

5' RACE that incorporated UMI labels was used to prepare the TRB cDNA libraries. TCRdb reprocessed the 5' RACE reads and stores each CDR3 protein as one record, lacking DNA. Its clone listing holds some 130,000 distinct CDR3 sequences. The CDR3 consists of 13 residues. Per germline, CDR1 SQVTM and CDR2 ANQGSEA. The sequencing sample was made of naive CXCR3- CD8+ T cells from blood. Subset indicated: CD45RO-CCR7+CD27+CD95- naive CD8+ T cells lacking CXCR3 (TNR3-). This chain links TRBV29-1 with TRBJ2-2; TCRdb outputs TRBD1, but without DNA this stays unchecked. This sequence originates from a human donor in good health. Some clones in this sample may be carry-over from other donors' samples. CDR3 protein: CSVGGLNTGELFF.